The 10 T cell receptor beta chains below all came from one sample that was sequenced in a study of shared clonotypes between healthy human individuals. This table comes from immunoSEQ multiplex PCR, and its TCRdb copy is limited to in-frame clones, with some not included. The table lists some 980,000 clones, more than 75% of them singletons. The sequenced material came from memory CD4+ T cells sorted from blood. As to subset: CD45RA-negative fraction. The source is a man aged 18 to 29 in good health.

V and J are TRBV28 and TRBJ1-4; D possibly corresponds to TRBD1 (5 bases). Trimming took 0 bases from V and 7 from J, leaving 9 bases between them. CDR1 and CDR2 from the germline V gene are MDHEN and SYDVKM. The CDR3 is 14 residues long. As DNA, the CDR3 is TGTGCCAGCAGTTTATGGGTGGGGGGTGAAAAACTGTTTTTT. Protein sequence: CASSLWVGGEKLFF.

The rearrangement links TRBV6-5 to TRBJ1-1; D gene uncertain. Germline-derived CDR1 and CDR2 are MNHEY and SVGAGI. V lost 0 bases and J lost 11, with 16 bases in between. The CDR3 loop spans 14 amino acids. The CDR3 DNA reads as TGTGCCAGCAGTTACTCGATCAACGATAATGTGGCTTTCTTT. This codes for CASSYSINDNVAFF.

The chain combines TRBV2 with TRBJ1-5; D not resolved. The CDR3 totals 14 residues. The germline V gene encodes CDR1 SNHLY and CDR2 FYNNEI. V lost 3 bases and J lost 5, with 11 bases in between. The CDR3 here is CASSDNSRYQPQHF. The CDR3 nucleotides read TGTGCCAGCAGTGATAACAGCAGATATCAGCCCCAGCATTTT.

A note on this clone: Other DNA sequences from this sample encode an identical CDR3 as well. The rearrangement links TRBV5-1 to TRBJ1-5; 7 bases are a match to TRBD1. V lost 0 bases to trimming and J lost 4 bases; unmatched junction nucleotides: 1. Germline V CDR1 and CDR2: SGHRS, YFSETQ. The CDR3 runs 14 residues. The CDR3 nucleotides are TGCGCCAGCAGCTTGGGGACAGGTAATCAGCCCCAGCATTTT. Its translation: CASSLGTGNQPQHF.

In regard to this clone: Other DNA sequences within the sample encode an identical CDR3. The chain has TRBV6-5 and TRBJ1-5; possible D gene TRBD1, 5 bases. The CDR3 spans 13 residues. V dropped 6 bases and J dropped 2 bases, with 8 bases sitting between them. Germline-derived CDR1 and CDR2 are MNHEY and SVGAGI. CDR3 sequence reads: CASSEGGNQPQHF. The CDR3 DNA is TGTGCCAGCAGCGAAGGGGGCAATCAGCCCCAGCATTTT.

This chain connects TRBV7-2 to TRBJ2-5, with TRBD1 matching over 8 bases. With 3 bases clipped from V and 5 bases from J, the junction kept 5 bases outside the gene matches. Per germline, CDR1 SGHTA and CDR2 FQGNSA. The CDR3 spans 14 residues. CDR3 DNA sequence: TGTGCCAGCAGCTTCGACAGGGGCGGGGAGACCCAGTACTTC. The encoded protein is CASSFDRGGETQYF.

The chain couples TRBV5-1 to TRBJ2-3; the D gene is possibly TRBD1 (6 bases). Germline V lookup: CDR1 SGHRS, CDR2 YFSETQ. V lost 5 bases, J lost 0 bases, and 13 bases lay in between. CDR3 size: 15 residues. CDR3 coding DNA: TGCGCCAGCAGTAGAGGACAGACTAGCACAGATACGCAGTATTTT. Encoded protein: CASSRGQTSTDTQYF.

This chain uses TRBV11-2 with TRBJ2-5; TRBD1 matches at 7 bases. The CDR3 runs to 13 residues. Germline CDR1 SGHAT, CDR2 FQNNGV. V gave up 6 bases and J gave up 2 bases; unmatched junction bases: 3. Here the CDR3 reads CASRPGQQETQYF. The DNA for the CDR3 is TGTGCCAGCAGACCGGGACAGCAAGAGACCCAGTACTTC.

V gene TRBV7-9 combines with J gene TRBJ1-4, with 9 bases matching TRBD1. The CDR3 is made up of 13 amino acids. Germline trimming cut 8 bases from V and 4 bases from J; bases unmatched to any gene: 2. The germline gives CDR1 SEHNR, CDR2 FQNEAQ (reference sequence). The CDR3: CASGGQGNEKLFF. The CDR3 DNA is TGTGCCAGCGGGGGACAGGGTAATGAAAAACTGTTTTTT.

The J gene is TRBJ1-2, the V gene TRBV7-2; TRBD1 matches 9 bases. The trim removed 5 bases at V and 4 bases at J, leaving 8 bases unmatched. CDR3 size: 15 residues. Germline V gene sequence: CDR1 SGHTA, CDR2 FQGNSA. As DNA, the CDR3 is TGTGCCAGCAGCAAAAAACAGGGGGCAGGCTATGGCTACACCTTC. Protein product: CASSKKQGAGYGYTF.